Following are 12 T cell receptor beta chains from one sample sequenced in a study of blood T cell repertoires in COVID-19 (dated by TCRdb to between 2020 and 2021). Preparation of the library involved the immunoSEQ multiplex PCR assay. TCRdb provides this immuneACCESS table in a form limited to in-frame rearrangements. Some clones are lacking; in checked studies, under half of them reflect an unresolved V gene, and why the rest are absent is not known. Present in this sample are approximately 200,000 clones, around 83% of which were seen just once. 6% to 9.5% of the sample goes to the ten largest clones. The sequencing input was peripheral blood. These receptors originate from a woman between 45 and 65 years old with acute or convalescent COVID-19.

V usage is TRBV10-3 and J usage is TRBJ1-3; D gene unclear. V was shortened by 2 bases and J by 0 bases, with 11 bases between the two germline ends. Germline values: CDR1 ENHRY, CDR2 SYGVKD. This CDR3 has 16 amino acids. CDR3 nucleotides: TGTGCCATCAGTGAGGTGGGCAGCCCCTCTGGAAACACCATATATTTT. Translating it yields CAISEVGSPSGNTIYF.

The CDR3 coding sequence is TGTGCCAGCAGCCCACTAGCGGGGGGCAACACCGGGGAGCTGTTTTTT. It specifies CASSPLAGGNTGELFF. The rearrangement joins TRBV9 to TRBJ2-2, with 12 bases matching TRBD2. From germline, CDR1 is SGDLS and CDR2 YYNGEE. The CDR3 extends over 16 amino acids. V was clipped by 4 bases and J by 2 bases; unmatched bases: 3. The variable domain in full, with the rest retrieved from reference TRBV9 and TRBJ2-2, is DSGVTQTPKHLITATGQRVTLRCSPRSGDLSVYWYQQSLDQGLQFLIQYYNGEERAKGNILERFSAQQFPDLHSELNLSSLELGDSALYFCASSPLAGGNTGELFFGEGSRLTVL.

This rearrangement joins TRBV13 to TRBJ2-2; D might be TRBD1 (5 bases). This CDR3 comprises 13 residues. V was cut by 0 bases and J by 7 bases, with 6 bases left in between. Germline values: CDR1 PRHDT, CDR2 FYEKMQ (reference sequence). The CDR3: CASSLGGHGELFF. CDR3 sequence (DNA): TGTGCCAGCAGCTTAGGGGGGCACGGGGAGCTGTTTTTT.

The chain is built from TRBV10-3 and TRBJ2-7; 9 bases fit TRBD1. This CDR3 comprises 14 residues. Germline CDR1 is ENHRY and CDR2 is SYGVKD. The J segment lost 2 bases and the V segment lost 5 bases, leaving 4 bases of the junction unmatched. CDR3 sequence: CAISWTGDTYEQYF. The CDR3 nucleotides are TGTGCCATCAGTTGGACAGGGGACACCTACGAGCAGTACTTC.

V usage is TRBV7-2 and J usage is TRBJ2-4; D possibly corresponds to TRBD1 (6 bases). The germline V gene encodes CDR1 SGHTA and CDR2 FQGNSA. The CDR3 is 14 residues long. Trimming pared 2 bases from V and 5 bases from J, leaving 10 bases between. CDR3 protein: CASSLSQGQNIQYF. The CDR3 DNA reads TGTGCCAGCAGCTTAAGCCAGGGGCAAAACATTCAGTACTTC.

The chain couples TRBV5-5 to TRBJ1-6, with 7 positions matching TRBD1. Germline CDR1 and CDR2: SGHKS and YYEKEE (reference sequence). The CDR3 is 15 residues long. The junction had 5 bases not matched to a gene; V was cut back by 3 bases and J by 5 bases. The CDR3 here is CASSSTGTDNSPLHF. Written as DNA, the CDR3 is TGTGCCAGCAGCTCTACCGGGACAGATAATTCACCCCTCCACTTT.

CDR3 DNA: TGCGCCAGCAGCCAAGCGGTCGCGGGAGCTTTCTTT. Protein product: CASSQAVAGAFF. The gene calls are TRBV4-1 and TRBJ1-1; D call uncertain. The CDR3 has 12 amino acids. V dropped 1 base and J dropped 10 bases, with 10 bases sitting between them. Germline CDR1 and CDR2: MGHRA and YSYEKL.

The CDR3 region is CASRGRGEQYF. DNA for the CDR3: TGTGCCAGCAGGGGGCGGGGTGAGCAGTACTTC. V gene TRBV12-3 or TRBV12-4 combines with J gene TRBJ2-7; D might be TRBD2 (6 bases). V dropped 6 bases and J dropped 7 bases, with 10 bases sitting between them. The CDR3 runs to 11 residues.

This clone was observed a single time. The chain couples TRBV3-1 (or the pseudogene TRBV3-2) to TRBJ1-4; a weak D match, TRBD1 (5 bases). This CDR3 contains 14 residues. Germline-derived CDR1 and CDR2 are LGHDT and YNNKEL (reference sequence). The V end was cut by 2 bases, the J end by 5 bases, with 9 bases between. DNA of the CDR3: TGTGCCAGCAGCCAACACCCAGGGAATGAAAAACTGTTTTTT. This sequence encodes CASSQHPGNEKLFF.

This sequence joins TRBV12-3 or TRBV12-4 and TRBJ1-6, with D possibly being TRBD1 (5 bases). This CDR3 comprises 13 residues. V was shortened by 5 bases and J by 9 bases, with 11 bases between the two germline ends. CDR3 DNA: TGTGCCAGCAGTCTTCCCGGGGGTTCACCCCTCCACTTT. Translated: CASSLPGGSPLHF.

Notes on this clone: The sample holds other DNA sequences that translate to the same CDR3. The chain combines TRBV9 with TRBJ1-5, with D unresolved. Germline V gene data show CDR1 as SGDLS and CDR2 as YYNGEE. The germline V and J ends were trimmed by 0 bases and 2 bases, with 6 bases remaining between them. CDR3 size: 14 residues. CDR3 nucleotides: TGTGCCAGCAGCGTAGGGAGCGGCAATCAGCCCCAGCATTTT. This translates into CASSVGSGNQPQHF.

This clone was seen more than once but under ten times. The chain joins TRBV19 to TRBJ1-4; tentative D call: TRBD1 (5 bases). Looked up from germline, CDR1 is LNHDA and CDR2 is SQIVND (reference sequence). CDR3 length: 13 residues. V gave up 8 bases and J gave up 7 bases, with 14 bases separating them. CDR3: CASRDSLTEKLFF. In nucleotides, the CDR3 is TGTGCCAGTCGTGACAGTCTCACTGAAAAACTGTTTTTT.